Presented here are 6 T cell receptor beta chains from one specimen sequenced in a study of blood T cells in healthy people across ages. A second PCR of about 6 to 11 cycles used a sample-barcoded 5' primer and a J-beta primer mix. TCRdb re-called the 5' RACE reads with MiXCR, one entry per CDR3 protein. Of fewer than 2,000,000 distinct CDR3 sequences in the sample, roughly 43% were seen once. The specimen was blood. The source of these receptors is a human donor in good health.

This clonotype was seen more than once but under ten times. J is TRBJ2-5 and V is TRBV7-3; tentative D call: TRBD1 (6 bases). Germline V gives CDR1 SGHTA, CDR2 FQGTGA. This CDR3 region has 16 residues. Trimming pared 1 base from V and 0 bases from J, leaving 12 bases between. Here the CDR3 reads CASSLSTGLDQETQYF. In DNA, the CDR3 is TGTGCCAGCAGCTTAAGTACAGGGCTGGACCAAGAGACCCAGTACTTC.

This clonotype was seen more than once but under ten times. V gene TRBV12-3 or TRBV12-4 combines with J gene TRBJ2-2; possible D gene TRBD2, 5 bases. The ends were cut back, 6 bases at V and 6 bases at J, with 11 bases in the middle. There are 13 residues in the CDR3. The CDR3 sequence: CASSPRVAGELFF. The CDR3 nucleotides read TGTGCCAGCAGCCCGAGGGTGGCCGGGGAGCTGTTTTTT.

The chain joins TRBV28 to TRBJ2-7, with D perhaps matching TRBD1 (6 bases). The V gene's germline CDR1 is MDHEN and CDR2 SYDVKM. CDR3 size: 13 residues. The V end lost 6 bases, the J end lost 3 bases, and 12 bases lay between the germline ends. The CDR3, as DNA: TGTGCCAGCAGGGAGGACAGACGCTACGAGCAGTACTTC. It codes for CASREDRRYEQYF.

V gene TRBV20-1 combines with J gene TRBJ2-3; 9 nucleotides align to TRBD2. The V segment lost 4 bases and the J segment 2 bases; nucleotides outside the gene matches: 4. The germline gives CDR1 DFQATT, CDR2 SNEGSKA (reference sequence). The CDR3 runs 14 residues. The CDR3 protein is CSAIAGAITDTQYF. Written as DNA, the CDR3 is TGCAGTGCTATAGCGGGGGCCATCACAGATACGCAGTATTTT.

The CDR3 coding sequence is TGTGCCAGCAGCTCGGCGGACCTAAACTATGGCTACACCTTC. Translated, it gives CASSSADLNYGYTF. The chain links TRBV7-9 to TRBJ1-2, with D unclear. The CDR3 totals 14 residues. Germline V CDR1 and CDR2: SEHNR, FQNEAQ (reference sequence). V was shortened by 4 bases and J by 2 bases, with 11 bases between the two germline ends.

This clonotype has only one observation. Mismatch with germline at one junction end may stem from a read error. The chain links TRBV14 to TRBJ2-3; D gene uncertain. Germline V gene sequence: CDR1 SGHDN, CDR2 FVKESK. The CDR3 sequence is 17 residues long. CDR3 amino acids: CTSSQKKEFSSTDTQYF. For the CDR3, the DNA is TGTACCAGCAGCCAAAAGAAGGAATTTTCTAGCACAGATACGCAGTATTTT.